These T cell receptor beta chains were read from a single sample in a study of T cell changes during pregnancy in multiple sclerosis. The protocol was immunoSEQ multiplex PCR, while the TCRdb copy is restricted to in-frame clones and leaves out a portion. In the table there are around 85,000 clones, roughly nine tenths of which are singletons. Sequenced here: PBMCs, sampled in the first trimester of pregnancy. The receptors were sampled from a female donor in good health, serving as a control in a pregnancy study. Some clones in this sample may be carry-over from other donors' samples. Each CDR3 is given with its conserved first and last residue. The D gene is left open where the match is weak. Expanded clones get a size class; other rows say once, few or many, or leave the size out.

abundance	v_gene	j_gene	d_gene	CDR3aa	CDR3nt
.	TRBV18	TRBJ1-1	TRBD1	CASSPSGRGTDTEAFF	TGTGCCAGCTCACCATCGGGCAGGGGGACGGACACTGAAGCTTTCTTT
many	TRBV6-6	TRBJ1-2	.	CASSYSQGKGYTF	TGTGCCAGCAGTTACAGCCAGGGGAAAGGCTACACCTTC
.	TRBV6-1	TRBJ2-1	.	CASSVETVRNEQFF	TGTGCCAGCAGTGTGGAGACAGTCAGGAATGAGCAGTTCTTC
.	TRBV4-1	TRBJ2-7	.	CASSQAGDTSYEQYF	TGCGCCAGCAGCCAGGCCGGGGACACCTCCTACGAGCAGTACTTC
.	TRBV5-1	TRBJ1-2	.	CASSGQGGYGYTF	TGCGCCAGCAGCGGGCAGGGTGGATATGGCTACACCTTC
.	TRBV2	TRBJ1-1	.	CASSGQMNTEAFF	TGTGCCAGCAGTGGACAGATGAACACTGAAGCTTTCTTT
.	TRBV30	TRBJ1-5	.	CAWSDPPVIQPQHF	TGTGCCTGGAGTGATCCTCCGGTGATTCAGCCCCAGCATTTT
.	TRBV29-1	TRBJ2-6	.	CSVEDNNSGANVLTF	TGCAGCGTTGAGGACAATAACTCTGGGGCCAACGTCCTGACTTTC
once	TRBV4-2	TRBJ2-7	TRBD2	CASSQALAGYEQYF	TGTGCCAGCAGCCAGGCACTAGCGGGCTACGAGCAGTACTTC
.	TRBV7-9	TRBJ1-5	.	CASSLATGGNQPQHF	TGTGCCAGCAGCTTAGCGACGGGGGGCAATCAGCCCCAGCATTTT
.	TRBV18	TRBJ1-1	.	CASSPEAGGTEAFF	TGTGCCAGCTCACCAGAGGCGGGAGGCACTGAAGCTTTCTTT
.	TRBV5-4	TRBJ2-3	.	CASSLGTFVSTDTQYF	TGTGCCAGCAGCTTGGGGACATTCGTTAGCACAGATACGCAGTATTTT
.	TRBV28	TRBJ1-5	.	CASSPRAPFTGQPQHF	TGTGCCAGCAGTCCTCGGGCCCCGTTTACAGGTCAGCCCCAGCATTTT
few	TRBV5-1	TRBJ1-6	.	CASSLGRGNSPLHF	TGCGCCAGCAGCTTGGGAAGGGGGAATTCACCCCTCCACTTT
few	TRBV15	TRBJ1-2	.	CATSRNPSGDGYTF	TGTGCCACCAGCCGCAACCCTTCAGGGGATGGCTACACCTTC
once	TRBV25-1	TRBJ1-1	TRBD1	CASSGVGQGPETEAFF	TGTGCCAGCAGTGGTGTCGGACAGGGCCCCGAGACTGAAGCTTTCTTT
large	TRBV5-1	TRBJ2-5	TRBD2	CASSLGLAGGREETQYF	TGCGCCAGCAGCTTGGGGCTAGCGGGGGGAAGAGAAGAGACCCAGTACTTC
.	TRBV29-1	TRBJ2-7	TRBD1	CSVTGTDHYEQYF	TGCAGCGTTACCGGGACAGACCACTACGAGCAGTATTTC
.	TRBV15	TRBJ2-3	.	CATSRGFGGGSDTQYF	TGTGCCACCAGCAGAGGTTTCGGCGGGGGCTCAGATACGCAGTATTTT
.	TRBV11-3	TRBJ2-2	TRBD2	CASSPGLAGTGELFF	TGTGCCAGCAGCCCCGGACTAGCGGGAACCGGGGAGCTGTTTTTT
.	TRBV4-3	TRBJ2-1	TRBD2	CASSPKLAGGNNEQFF	TGCGCCAGCAGCCCGAAACTAGCGGGAGGGAACAATGAGCAGTTCTTC
.	TRBV5-1	TRBJ2-5	.	CASSLGRGLQETQYF	TGCGCCAGCAGCTTGGGCAGGGGCCTACAAGAGACCCAGTACTTC
.	TRBV28	TRBJ2-1	TRBD2	CASSWGGSYNEQFF	TGTGCCAGCAGTTGGGGGGGCTCCTACAATGAGCAGTTCTTC
.	TRBV5-1	TRBJ2-7	TRBD1	CASSQAQGIYYEQYF	TGCGCCAGCAGCCAAGCACAGGGGATTTACTACGAGCAGTACTTC
once	TRBV23-1	TRBJ1-6	.	CASSQLPGPNSPLHF	TGCGCCAGCAGTCAATTACCAGGCCCCAATTCACCCCTCCACTTT
once	TRBV4-2	TRBJ2-7	TRBD2	CASSQEVGGGTYEQYF	TGTGCCAGCAGCCAAGAGGTAGGCGGGGGGACCTACGAGCAGTACTTC
.	TRBV28	TRBJ2-2	TRBD2	CASTYLAGGTGELFF	TGTGCCAGCACCTACCTAGCGGGGGGTACCGGGGAGCTGTTTTTT
.	TRBV7-9	TRBJ1-1	.	CASSPIRGVMAEAFF	TGTGCCAGCAGCCCCATCCGGGGGGTAATGGCTGAAGCTTTCTTT
.	TRBV6-6	TRBJ2-7	TRBD1	CASIHPGTGGNEQYF	TGTGCCAGCATCCACCCCGGGACAGGGGGGAACGAGCAGTACTTC
.	TRBV10-3	TRBJ1-1	TRBD1	CAISESTGAFTEAFF	TGTGCCATCAGTGAGTCGACAGGGGCCTTCACTGAAGCTTTCTTT
.	TRBV2	TRBJ1-2	.	CASSRPGVAGGYTF	TGTGCCAGCAGCCGACCAGGGGTAGCGGGTGGCTACACCTTC
once	TRBV9	TRBJ2-7	.	CASSVGAGFSYEQYF	TGTGCCAGCAGCGTAGGGGCAGGATTCTCCTACGAGCAGTACTTC
.	TRBV5-1	TRBJ2-7	.	CASTSVSGNYEQYF	TGCGCCAGCACCTCGGTGTCAGGGAACTACGAGCAGTACTTC
.	TRBV29-1	TRBJ2-1	.	CSVEEGGDEQFF	TGCAGCGTTGAAGAAGGGGGTGACGAGCAGTTCTTC
.	TRBV5-1	TRBJ2-3	.	CASSPRVGWDTGDTQYF	TGCGCCAGCAGCCCGCGTGTGGGATGGGACACAGGAGATACGCAGTATTTT
once	TRBV7-9	TRBJ2-3	TRBD2	CASSPGRSDTQYF	TGTGCCAGCAGTCCCGGGAGGTCAGATACGCAGTATTTT
.	TRBV18	TRBJ2-5	TRBD2	CASSPIPSGRSQETQYF	TGTGCCAGCTCACCTATCCCTAGCGGGAGGTCGCAAGAGACCCAGTACTTC
.	TRBV15	TRBJ2-1	.	CATSSSSGVTYNEQFF	TGTGCCACCAGCTCCTCATCGGGAGTTACCTACAATGAGCAGTTCTTC
.	TRBV9	TRBJ2-7	TRBD2	CASSVGEREPSYEQYF	TGTGCCAGCAGCGTAGGGGAGCGGGAGCCTTCCTACGAGCAGTACTTC
.	TRBV5-4	TRBJ1-2	TRBD1	CASSLDRGPGYTF	TGTGCCAGCAGCTTGGACAGGGGACCTGGCTACACCTTC
.	TRBV4-2	TRBJ2-1	TRBD2	CASSQALAGAYNEQFF	TGTGCCAGCAGCCAAGCGCTGGCGGGAGCCTACAATGAGCAGTTCTTC
once	TRBV5-4	TRBJ2-7	.	CASREGGSYEQYF	TGTGCCAGCAGGGAGGGTGGCTCCTACGAGCAGTACTTC
.	TRBV4-2	TRBJ2-1	.	CASSQESSTSYNEQFF	TGTGCCAGCAGCCAAGAATCGAGCACCTCCTACAATGAGCAGTTCTTC
.	TRBV6-1	TRBJ2-5	.	CASTEEVETQYF	TGTGCCAGCACCGAGGAAGTAGAGACCCAGTACTTC
.	TRBV27	TRBJ2-1	TRBD2	CAGTFTPGGNNEQFF	TGTGCCGGCACCTTCACTCCGGGGGGGAACAATGAGCAGTTCTTC
.	TRBV7-6	TRBJ2-1	.	CASSAGLQSSYNEQFF	TGTGCCAGCAGCGCGGGACTTCAGAGCTCCTACAATGAGCAGTTCTTC
.	TRBV29-1	TRBJ2-3	.	CSPMTVNTDTQYF	TGCAGCCCGATGACTGTAAACACAGATACGCAGTATTTT